This entry describes one TCR beta chain. What it binds is unknown. Germline V gene lookup returns CDR1 SGHAT and CDR2 FQNNGV. The CDR3 is 13 amino acids. The V end was cut by 6 bases, the J end by 3 bases, with 12 bases between. This sample is drawn from a study of T cell responses to AZD1222 COVID-19 vaccine. The wider study: Pooled in the analysis were second doses at about 4 or about 12 weeks.

Measured with immunoSEQ multiplex PCR; TCRdb has only the in-frame clones, and not every one. The sample shows about 84,000 clones, nearly 90% of them seen only once. Notes on the study in general: Spike-wide coverage was observed for vaccine-associated CD4 TCRs, with dominant responses at 160-218 and 743-854. White British donors predominated, females outnumbered males, and clonal diversity was possibly underestimated. Unmutated variant regions are reportedly the target of nearly half of TCRs that are spike-specific.

The source was peripheral blood, collected on day 0 of AZD1222 vaccination. The J gene is TRBJ2-7, the V gene TRBV11-2, with D unclear. This sequence was found in an adult in good health. CDR3: CASRLSPGYEQYF. CDR3 nucleotide sequence: TGTGCCAGCAGGCTCTCCCCCGGCTACGAGCAGTACTTC. The full variable domain, completed using reference TRBV11-2 and TRBJ2-7, is EAGVAQSPRYKIIEKRQSVAFWCNPISGHATLYWYQQILGQGPKLLIQFQNNGVVDDSQLPKDRFSAERLKGVDSTLKIQPAKLEDSAVYLCASRLSPGYEQYFGPGTRLTVT.